The 12 T cell receptor beta chains reported below all come from one sample, sequenced in a study of T cells expressing NK-cell markers. TCRdb re-called the 5' RACE reads; one entry per CDR3 protein, DNA not given. The clone table shows fewer than 6,500 distinct CDR3 sequences, with the ten largest holding around an eighth. Sequenced input: blood T cells: a sorted CD56 or NKG2C T cell subset, CD4+ or CD8+ T cells, or bulk PBMC T cells (not recorded which). Receptor source: a man aged 18-30 years in good health.

V is TRBV27 and J is TRBJ2-2; TCRdb outputs TRBD2, but without DNA this stays unchecked. Germline V gene lookup returns CDR1 MNHEY and CDR2 SMNVEV (reference sequence). The CDR3 totals 14 residues. The CDR3 reads CASSLDGPTGELFF.

In terms of frequency, this clonotype is medium-sized. The chain uses TRBV7-2 and TRBJ2-1. The CDR3 spans 15 residues. Germline assignment: CDR1 SGHTA and CDR2 FQGNSA. The CDR3: CASSPFISSYNEQFF.

This clonotype is called medium-sized based on its frequency. V usage is TRBV7-9 and J usage is TRBJ2-5. The CDR3 runs 11 residues. Germline CDR1 and CDR2: SEHNR and FQNEAQ (reference sequence). Here the CDR3 reads CASSFLETQYF.

V gene TRBV7-6 combines with J gene TRBJ2-2; TCRdb designates TRBD2, a call that cannot be tested without DNA. The CDR3 consists of 16 residues. The germline CDR1 and CDR2 sequences are SGHVS and FNYEAQ. CDR3 protein: CASSLLADANTGELFF.

According to its frequency, this clonotype is medium-sized. The chain has TRBV10-2 and TRBJ1-1; lacking DNA, the TRBD1 call made by TCRdb goes unchecked. The CDR3 has 14 amino acids. CDR1 is WSHSY and CDR2 is SAAADI in the germline V gene. This chain's CDR3 is CASSYDRRGTEAFF.

This clonotype shows up as medium-sized (0.01 to 0.1%) by frequency. V gene TRBV29-1 combines with J gene TRBJ1-2; TCRdb outputs TRBD1, but without DNA this stays unchecked. CDR3 size: 12 residues. Germline V CDR1 and CDR2: SQVTM, ANQGSEA. The CDR3 loop is CSVEPGQSGYTF.

This clonotype counts as medium-sized by frequency. V gene TRBV12-3 or TRBV12-4 combines with J gene TRBJ2-3. This CDR3 is built from 11 residues. The CDR3 region is CASSSSNTQYF.

Its frequency marks this clonotype as medium-sized. The chain joins TRBV7-8 to TRBJ1-5; TCRdb calls TRBD1, which cannot be checked without DNA. The CDR3 runs 17 residues. Germline V gene sequence: CDR1 SGHVS, CDR2 FQNEAQ. The CDR3 region is CASSSIQGRYSNQPQHF.

Judged by frequency, this clonotype is medium-sized (0.01 to 0.1%). J is TRBJ1-3 and V is TRBV20-1; without DNA, the TCRdb call of TRBD1 cannot be checked. This CDR3 is 13 amino acids long. The germline V gene has CDR1 DFQATT and CDR2 SNEGSKA (reference sequence). CDR3 loop: CSAPGTPGNTIYF.

Considering frequency, this clonotype is medium-sized (0.01 to 0.1%). V gene TRBV11-1 combines with J gene TRBJ2-1; TCRdb calls TRBD1, which cannot be checked without DNA. The CDR3 runs to 18 residues. The V gene's germline CDR1 is SGHAT and CDR2 FQDESV (reference sequence). This chain's CDR3 is CASSLLSGTQVGHNEQFF.

V and J are TRBV7-9 and TRBJ2-7; TCRdb's D call, TRBD1, is unchecked because there is no DNA. The germline V gene has CDR1 SEHNR and CDR2 FQNEAQ (reference sequence). This CDR3 comprises 15 residues. The CDR3 loop is CASSWGDRGPYEQYF. Drawing the rest from reference TRBV7-9 and TRBJ2-7, the complete variable domain is DTGVSQNPRHKITKRGQNVTFRCDPISEHNRLYWYRQTLGQGPEFLTYFQNEAQLEKSRLLSDRFSAERPKGSFSTLEIQRTEQGDSAMYLCASSWGDRGPYEQYFGPGTRLTVT.

Its frequency marks this clonotype as medium-sized. This chain links TRBV7-9 with TRBJ2-5; the TCRdb call, TRBD2, lacks DNA for checking. The CDR3 runs 15 residues. Germline values: CDR1 SEHNR, CDR2 FQNEAQ (reference sequence). CDR3 sequence reads: CASSGTLGLQETQYF.